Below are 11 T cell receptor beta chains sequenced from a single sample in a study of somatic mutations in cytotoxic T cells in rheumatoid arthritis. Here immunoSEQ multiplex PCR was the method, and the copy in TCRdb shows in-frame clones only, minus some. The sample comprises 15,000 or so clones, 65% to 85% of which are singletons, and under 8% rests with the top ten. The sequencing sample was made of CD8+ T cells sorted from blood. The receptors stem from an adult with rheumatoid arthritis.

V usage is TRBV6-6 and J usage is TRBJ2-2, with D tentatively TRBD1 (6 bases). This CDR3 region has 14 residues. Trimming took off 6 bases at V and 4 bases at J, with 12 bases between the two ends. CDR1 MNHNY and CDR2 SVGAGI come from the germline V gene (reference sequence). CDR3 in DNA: TGTGCCAGCAGACAGGGACCCGGCACCGGGGAGCTGTTTTTT. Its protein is CASRQGPGTGELFF.

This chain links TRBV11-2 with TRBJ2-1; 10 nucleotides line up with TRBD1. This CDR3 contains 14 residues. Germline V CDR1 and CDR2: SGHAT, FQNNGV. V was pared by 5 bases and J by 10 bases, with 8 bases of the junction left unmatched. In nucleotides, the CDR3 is TGTGCCAGCAGCCAGGGACAGGGGATGGACGAGCAGTTCTTC. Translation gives CASSQGQGMDEQFF.

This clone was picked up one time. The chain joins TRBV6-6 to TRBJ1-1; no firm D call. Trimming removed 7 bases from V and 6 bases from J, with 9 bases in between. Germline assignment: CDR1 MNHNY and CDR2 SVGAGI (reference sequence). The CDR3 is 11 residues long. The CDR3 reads CASTLGPEAFF. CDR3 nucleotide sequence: TGTGCCAGCACCCTAGGGCCTGAAGCTTTCTTT.

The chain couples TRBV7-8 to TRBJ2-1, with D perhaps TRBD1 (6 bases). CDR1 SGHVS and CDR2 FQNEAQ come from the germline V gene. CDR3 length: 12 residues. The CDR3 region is CACVGAGNEQFF. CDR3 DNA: TGTGCTTGTGTGGGGGCTGGAAATGAGCAGTTCTTC.

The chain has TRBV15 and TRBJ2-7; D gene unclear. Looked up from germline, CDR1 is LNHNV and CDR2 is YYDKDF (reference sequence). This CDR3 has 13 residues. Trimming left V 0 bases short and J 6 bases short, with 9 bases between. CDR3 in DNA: TGTGCCACCAGCAGAGAGAAGGGCTCCGAGCAGTACTTC. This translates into CATSREKGSEQYF.

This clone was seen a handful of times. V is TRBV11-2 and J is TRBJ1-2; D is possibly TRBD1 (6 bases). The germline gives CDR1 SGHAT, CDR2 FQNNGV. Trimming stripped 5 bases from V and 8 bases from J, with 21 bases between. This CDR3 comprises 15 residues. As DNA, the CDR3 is TGTGCCAGCAGCACAGACCGGGACACCTATTACGGCTACACCTTC. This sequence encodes CASSTDRDTYYGYTF.

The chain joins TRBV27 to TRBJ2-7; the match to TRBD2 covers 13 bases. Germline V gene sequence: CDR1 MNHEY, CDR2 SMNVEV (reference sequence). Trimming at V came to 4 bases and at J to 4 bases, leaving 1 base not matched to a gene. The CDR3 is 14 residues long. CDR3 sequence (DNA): TGTGCCAGCAGTTGGACTAGCGGGGGTTACGAGCAGTACTTC. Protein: CASSWTSGGYEQYF.

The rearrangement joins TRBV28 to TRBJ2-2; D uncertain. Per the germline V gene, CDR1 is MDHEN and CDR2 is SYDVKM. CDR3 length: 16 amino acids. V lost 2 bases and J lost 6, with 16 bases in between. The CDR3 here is CASSLIRTSLPGELFF. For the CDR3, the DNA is TGTGCCAGCAGTTTAATCCGGACGAGTTTACCCGGGGAGCTGTTTTTT.

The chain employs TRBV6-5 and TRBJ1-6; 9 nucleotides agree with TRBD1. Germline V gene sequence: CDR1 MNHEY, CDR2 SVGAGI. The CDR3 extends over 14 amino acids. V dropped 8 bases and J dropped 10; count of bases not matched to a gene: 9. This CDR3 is CASGSGQGVSPLHF. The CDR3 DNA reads TGTGCCAGCGGATCGGGACAGGGAGTCTCACCCCTCCACTTT.

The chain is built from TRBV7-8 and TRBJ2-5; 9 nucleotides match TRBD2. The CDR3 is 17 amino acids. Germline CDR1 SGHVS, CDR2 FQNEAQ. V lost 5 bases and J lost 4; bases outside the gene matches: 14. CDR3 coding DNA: TGTGCCAGCAGCGCCTACAGATTGGCGGGAGGGTCAGAGACCCAGTACTTC. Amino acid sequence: CASSAYRLAGGSETQYF.

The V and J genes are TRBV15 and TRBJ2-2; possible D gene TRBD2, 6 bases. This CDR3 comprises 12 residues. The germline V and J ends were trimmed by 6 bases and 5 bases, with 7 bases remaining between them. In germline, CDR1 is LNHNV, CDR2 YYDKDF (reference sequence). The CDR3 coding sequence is TGTGCCACCAGTCGGGGGACCGGGGAGCTGTTTTTT. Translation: CATSRGTGELFF.